The rows below give T cell receptor beta chains drawn from one sample of a study of blood T cell repertoires in COVID-19. Profiled with immunoSEQ multiplex PCR; TCRdb holds only in-frame clones, not every one. The table has some 200,000 clones, 70% to 85% seen once; the top ten hold about 6.9%. The material sequenced was peripheral blood. These receptors all come from a human donor with acute or convalescent COVID-19. The donor label of this sample is uncertain. Each CDR3 is given with its conserved first and last residue. The D gene is left open where the match is weak. Clone size appears in some rows only: once, few, many, or a class for an expanded clone.

J	size	D	V	DNA	CDR3
TRBJ2-5	-	TRBD2	TRBV29-1	TGCAGCGTTGACGGCGGGGGTGGAGGAGAGACCCAGTACTTC	CSVDGGGGGETQYF
TRBJ1-4	-	-	TRBV10-3	TGTGCCATCAGTAAGAGTTTCGGGGATGAAAAACTGTTTTTT	CAISKSFGDEKLFF
TRBJ1-2	-	-	TRBV6-5	TGTGCCAGCACCCAGGGGCGTTACTATGGCTACACCTTC	CASTQGRYYGYTF
TRBJ2-5	-	TRBD1	TRBV4-3	TGCGCCAGCAGCCAAGGGACAGGGACAAAGGAGACCCAGTACTTC	CASSQGTGTKETQYF
TRBJ2-3	few	-	TRBV15	TGTGCCACCAGCAGAGGAAACAGGATCACTAGCACAGATACGCAGTATTTT	CATSRGNRITSTDTQYF
TRBJ1-1	-	TRBD1	TRBV3-1/TRBV3-2	TGTGCCAGCAGCTTCTGGGACAGGAGCCGGGGTGAAGCTTTCTTT	CASSFWDRSRGEAFF
TRBJ1-3	-	TRBD1	TRBV27	TGTGCCAGCAGCCTACAGGGGGCTGGAAACACCATATATTTT	CASSLQGAGNTIYF
TRBJ2-7	-	-	TRBV7-2	TGTGCCAGCAGCCTAATGGGGGCGGGCTACGAGCAGTACTTC	CASSLMGAGYEQYF
TRBJ2-7	once	-	TRBV7-2	TGTGCCAGCAGCTTAGTGGCCTTCCACGAGCAGTACTTC	CASSLVAFHEQYF
TRBJ2-5	few	TRBD2	TRBV6-2/TRBV6-3	TGTGCCAGCAGTTACCGCGGGTTACTAGCGGCTGGTTACCAAGAGACCCAGTACTTC	CASSYRGLLAAGYQETQYF
TRBJ1-1	-	-	TRBV20-1	TGCAGTGCTAGTGACCCCGTGACAGGCCAGGCTGAAGCTTTCTTT	CSASDPVTGQAEAFF
TRBJ2-6	-	TRBD1	TRBV7-9	TGTGCCAGCAGCGCTTGGACAGGGCGCTCTGGGGCCAACGTCCTGACTTTC	CASSAWTGRSGANVLTF
TRBJ2-1	-	TRBD2	TRBV19	TGTGCCAGTAGTAAAGGGCGGGAGACGTACAATGAGCAGTTCTTC	CASSKGRETYNEQFF
TRBJ1-1	-	-	TRBV30	TGTGCCTGGAGTGTTAATAGGGGCACTGAAGCTTTCTTT	CAWSVNRGTEAFF
TRBJ1-5	-	-	TRBV28	TGTGCCAGCAGTTTACGTCAGGGCAGCCAGCCCCAGCATTTT	CASSLRQGSQPQHF
TRBJ2-2	-	TRBD2	TRBV15	TGTGCCACCAGCAGAGGCCTGGGGCGGGAGAGTACCGGGGAGCTGTTTTTT	CATSRGLGRESTGELFF
TRBJ2-1	-	TRBD2	TRBV7-3	TGTGCCAGCAGCTTAACCGGGACTAGGGGTTACAATGAGCAGTTCTTC	CASSLTGTRGYNEQFF
TRBJ2-2	-	-	TRBV9	TGTGCCAGCAGCGTAGCTCTCGGGACAAGAAACACCGGGGAGCTGTTTTTT	CASSVALGTRNTGELFF
TRBJ1-4	-	-	TRBV30	TGTGCCTGGAGTGTACGTCAGAATGAAAAACTGTTTTTT	CAWSVRQNEKLFF
TRBJ2-3	-	TRBD1	TRBV24-1	TGTGCCACCAGTGATTTAAGGGACAGGGGCCCAGATACGCAGTATTTT	CATSDLRDRGPDTQYF
TRBJ2-2	-	-	TRBV11-2	TGTGCCAGCAGACCGGGGAACACCGGGGAGCTGTTTTTT	CASRPGNTGELFF
TRBJ2-3	-	-	TRBV29-1	TGCGGAGATTCTCAGGGTAGTACGCAGTATTTT	CGDSQGSTQYF
TRBJ2-1	-	TRBD1	TRBV5-6	TGTGCCAGCAGCCCGGGACAGGGAAGTGATGAGCAGTTCTTC	CASSPGQGSDEQFF
TRBJ2-1	-	TRBD1	TRBV30	TGTGCCTGGAGCCCCTTGGGCAGGGGGAACGGATACAATGAGCAGTTCTTC	CAWSPLGRGNGYNEQFF
TRBJ2-7	few	TRBD1	TRBV7-2	TGTGCCAGCAGCTCCGGACAGGTCATCTCCTACGAGCAGTACTTC	CASSSGQVISYEQYF
TRBJ1-1	-	-	TRBV6-5	TGTGCCAGCAGTTACGCAGGGCTTAACACTGAAGCTTTCTTT	CASSYAGLNTEAFF
TRBJ2-2	-	-	TRBV5-1	TGCGCCAGCAGCCCTCCGGGGGACGGCGCGAACACCGGGGAGCTGTTTTTT	CASSPPGDGANTGELFF
TRBJ1-1	-	-	TRBV6-5	TGTGCCAGCAGCGCACAGGGGAACACTGAAGCTTTCTTT	CASSAQGNTEAFF
TRBJ2-7	-	TRBD1	TRBV4-1	TGCGCCAGCAGCCAAGGACAGGGGAACTACGAGCAGTACTTC	CASSQGQGNYEQYF
TRBJ2-5	-	TRBD1	TRBV7-9	TGTGCCAGCAGCACCCGGGACAGGGGGCACCAAGAGACCCAGTACTTC	CASSTRDRGHQETQYF
TRBJ2-2	-	TRBD2	TRBV4-1	TGCGCCAGCAGCCGTGGGACTAGCGCCTCCGTAACGAACACCGGGGAGCTGTTTTTT	CASSRGTSASVTNTGELFF
TRBJ2-2	-	TRBD2	TRBV5-1	TGCGCCAGCAGCTTAGGAGCGGGAAGGAACACCGGGGAGCTGTTTTTT	CASSLGAGRNTGELFF
TRBJ2-1	-	-	TRBV7-9	TGTGCCAGCAGCTTAAGCGCGGGCTACCACAATGAGCAGTTCTTC	CASSLSAGYHNEQFF
TRBJ2-5	-	-	TRBV11-2	TGTGCCAGCAGCTCTGACAGCCGCCTGAGTGAGACCCAGTACTTC	CASSSDSRLSETQYF
TRBJ2-7	-	TRBD1	TRBV3-1/TRBV3-2	TGTGCCAGCAGCACCCCGACAGGGGTCTACGAGCAGTACTTC	CASSTPTGVYEQYF
TRBJ2-7	-	TRBD1	TRBV5-1	TGCGCCAGCAGCCCCACGACAGGGATGGGCGAGCAGTACTTC	CASSPTTGMGEQYF
TRBJ1-2	-	-	TRBV28	TGTGCCAGCAGTTTGAGTGGCTATGGCTACACCTTC	CASSLSGYGYTF
TRBJ1-1	-	TRBD1	TRBV5-6	TGTGCCAGCAGTTTGACAGGGGGTGACACTGAAGCTTTCTTT	CASSLTGGDTEAFF
TRBJ1-5	-	-	TRBV6-5	TGTGCCAGCAGTTACGGGCAGTATAGCAATCAGCCCCAGCATTTT	CASSYGQYSNQPQHF
TRBJ2-1	-	TRBD2	TRBV9	TGTGCCAGCAGCGTAGCTAGCGGGAGGGAGGGTGAGCAGTTCTTC	CASSVASGREGEQFF
TRBJ1-5	once	TRBD1	TRBV30	TGTGCCTGGAGTGCAGGGACAGGCCACCAGCATTTT	CAWSAGTGHQHF
TRBJ1-3	-	-	TRBV11-2	TGTGCCAGCAGCTTAGTGGGGCAGGGGAGAGGAAACACCATATATTTT	CASSLVGQGRGNTIYF
TRBJ2-3	-	-	TRBV18	TGTGCCAGCTCACCACGATCTACAGGCGGAGTCGGAACGCAGTATTTT	CASSPRSTGGVGTQYF
TRBJ1-5	-	TRBD1	TRBV19	TGTGCCAGTAGTATGGGACAGGTTAGCAATCAGCCCCAGCATTTT	CASSMGQVSNQPQHF
TRBJ2-1	-	TRBD1	TRBV3-1/TRBV3-2	TGTGCCAGCAGCCAGGAGACAGGGGTATACAATGAGCAGTTCTTC	CASSQETGVYNEQFF
TRBJ1-6	-	-	TRBV6-5	TGTGCCAGCAGGAAGGGAGTTAATTCACCCCTCCACTTT	CASRKGVNSPLHF
TRBJ2-5	-	TRBD2	TRBV5-1	TGCGCCAGCAGCTTGCCAGCGGGGCCCCAAGAGACCCAGTACTTC	CASSLPAGPQETQYF
TRBJ1-5	-	TRBD1	TRBV24-1	TGTGCCACCCAAGGACAGGGGAGTTTTCAGCCCCAGCATTTT	CATQGQGSFQPQHF
TRBJ1-1	-	TRBD1	TRBV27	TGTGCCAGCAGTTCACAGGGGGCCTACACTGAAGCTTTCTTT	CASSSQGAYTEAFF
TRBJ2-1	-	TRBD2	TRBV6-2/TRBV6-3	TGTGCCAGCAGTTACCTGTTTACGGGACTAGCGGGGAACTACAATGAGCAGTTCTTC	CASSYLFTGLAGNYNEQFF
TRBJ2-1	-	TRBD2	TRBV5-1	TGCGCCAGCAGCCCCGGAAGGCTAGCGGGTACGGATGAGCAGTTCTTC	CASSPGRLAGTDEQFF
TRBJ1-4	-	-	TRBV29-1	TGCAGCGTTGTAATTGCCGGGTTGCCTAATGAAAAACTGTTTTTT	CSVVIAGLPNEKLFF
TRBJ2-7	-	TRBD2	TRBV6-2/TRBV6-3	TGTGCCAGCAGTTACCCCCCTTTGGCGGGAGAATCCTCTTACGAGCAGTACTTC	CASSYPPLAGESSYEQYF
TRBJ2-1	-	-	TRBV7-3	TGTGCCAGCAGCCCAGAGGTCGTGTTTGGGGAGCAGTTCTTC	CASSPEVVFGEQFF
TRBJ1-5	once	-	TRBV6-2/TRBV6-3	TGTGCCAGCAGCCACGGGCAGCCCCAGCATTTT	CASSHGQPQHF
TRBJ1-2	-	-	TRBV29-1	TGCAGCGTTGTAAGAGGCAACTATGGCTACACCTTC	CSVVRGNYGYTF
TRBJ1-2	-	TRBD1	TRBV24-1	TGTGCCACCAGTGATTTGGGAACAGGGGGATCGATCTATGGCTACACCTTC	CATSDLGTGGSIYGYTF
TRBJ2-3	-	TRBD2	TRBV30	TGTGCCTGGGATGTAGCGGGAGGGCCGGGAGATACGCAGTATTTT	CAWDVAGGPGDTQYF